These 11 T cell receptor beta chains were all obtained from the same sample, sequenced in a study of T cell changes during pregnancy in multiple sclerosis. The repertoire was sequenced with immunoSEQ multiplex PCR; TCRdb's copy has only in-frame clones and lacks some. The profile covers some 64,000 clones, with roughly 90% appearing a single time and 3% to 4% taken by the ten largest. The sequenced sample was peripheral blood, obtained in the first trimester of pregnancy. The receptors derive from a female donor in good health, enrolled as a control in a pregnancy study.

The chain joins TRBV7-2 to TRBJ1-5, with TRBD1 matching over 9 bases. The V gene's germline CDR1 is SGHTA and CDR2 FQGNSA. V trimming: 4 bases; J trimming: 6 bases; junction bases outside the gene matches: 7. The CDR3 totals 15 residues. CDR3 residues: CASSSQGQGIQPQHF. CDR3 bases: TGTGCCAGCAGCTCTCAGGGACAGGGTATTCAGCCCCAGCATTTT.

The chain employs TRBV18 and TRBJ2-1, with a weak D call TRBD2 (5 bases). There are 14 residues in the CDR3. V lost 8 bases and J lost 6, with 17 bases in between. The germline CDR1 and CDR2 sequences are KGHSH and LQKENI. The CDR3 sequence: CASHVFKGGNEQFF. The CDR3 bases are TGTGCCAGCCACGTCTTTAAAGGAGGCAATGAGCAGTTCTTC.

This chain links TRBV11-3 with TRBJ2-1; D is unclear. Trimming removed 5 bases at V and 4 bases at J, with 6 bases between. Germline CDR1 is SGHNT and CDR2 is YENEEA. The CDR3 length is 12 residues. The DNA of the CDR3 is TGTGCCAGCAGCCCCAGATACAATGAGCAGTTCTTC. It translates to CASSPRYNEQFF.

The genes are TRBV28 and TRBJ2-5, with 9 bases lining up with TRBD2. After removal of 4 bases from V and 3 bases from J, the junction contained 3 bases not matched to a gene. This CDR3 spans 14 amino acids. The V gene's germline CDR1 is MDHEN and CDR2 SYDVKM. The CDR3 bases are TGTGCCAGCAGTTATCCTAGCGGGGAAGAGACCCAGTACTTC. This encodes CASSYPSGEETQYF.

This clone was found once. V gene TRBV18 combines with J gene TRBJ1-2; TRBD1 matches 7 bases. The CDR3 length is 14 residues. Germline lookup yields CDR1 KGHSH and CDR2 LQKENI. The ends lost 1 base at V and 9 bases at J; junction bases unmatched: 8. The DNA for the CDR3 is TGTGCCAGCTCACCACAGGGGGCGGTTTTGCGCTACACCTTC. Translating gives CASSPQGAVLRYTF.

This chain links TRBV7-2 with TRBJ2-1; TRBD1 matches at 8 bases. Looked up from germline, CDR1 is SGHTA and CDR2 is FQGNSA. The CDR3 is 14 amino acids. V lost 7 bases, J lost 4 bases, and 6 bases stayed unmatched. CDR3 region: CASMPGQDYNEQFF. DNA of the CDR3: TGTGCCAGCATGCCGGGACAGGATTACAATGAGCAGTTCTTC.

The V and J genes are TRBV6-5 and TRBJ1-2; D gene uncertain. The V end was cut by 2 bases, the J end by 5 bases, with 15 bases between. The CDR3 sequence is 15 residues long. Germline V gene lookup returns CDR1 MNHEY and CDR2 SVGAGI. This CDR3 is CASSYGPPAGYGYTF. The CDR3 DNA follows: TGTGCCAGCAGTTACGGACCCCCGGCGGGGTATGGCTACACCTTC.

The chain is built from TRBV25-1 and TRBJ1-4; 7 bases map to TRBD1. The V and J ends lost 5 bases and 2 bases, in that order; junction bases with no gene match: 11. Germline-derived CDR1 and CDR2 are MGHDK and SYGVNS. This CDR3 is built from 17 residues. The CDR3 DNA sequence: TGTGCCAGCAGTCCTCAGACAGGGTTCCCTACTAATGAAAAACTGTTTTTT. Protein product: CASSPQTGFPTNEKLFF.

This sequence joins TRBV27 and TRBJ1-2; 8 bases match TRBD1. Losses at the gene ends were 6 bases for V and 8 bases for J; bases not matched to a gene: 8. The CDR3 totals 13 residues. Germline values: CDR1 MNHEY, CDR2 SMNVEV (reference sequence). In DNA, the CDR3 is TGTGCCAGCAGACAAACAGGGGGTCAAGGCTACACCTTC. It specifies CASRQTGGQGYTF.

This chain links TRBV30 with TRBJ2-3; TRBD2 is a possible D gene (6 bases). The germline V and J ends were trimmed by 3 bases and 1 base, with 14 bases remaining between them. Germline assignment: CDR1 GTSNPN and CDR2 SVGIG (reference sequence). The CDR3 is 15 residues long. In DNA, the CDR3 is TGTGCCTGGAGCGCCCTCGGGGAGGGCACAGATACGCAGTATTTT. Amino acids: CAWSALGEGTDTQYF.

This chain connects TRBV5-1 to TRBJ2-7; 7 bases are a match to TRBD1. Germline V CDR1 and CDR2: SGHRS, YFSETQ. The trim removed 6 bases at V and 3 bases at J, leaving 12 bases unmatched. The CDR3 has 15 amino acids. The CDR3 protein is CASKVGDSRNYEQYF. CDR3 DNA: TGCGCCAGCAAAGTCGGGGACAGCAGAAACTACGAGCAGTACTTC.